This T cell receptor beta chain was recovered during a study of beta chain features in type 1 diabetes. Study conclusions and caveats: The study found moderately but significantly shorter TCRB CDR3s in all four CD4+ subsets of Type 1 diabetes patients. Type 1 diabetes patients had VDJ junctions that carried fewer insertions and more deletions. In the patient group, naive, central memory and Treg TCRB repertoires seemed more alike than in the healthy donor group.

CDR3 length equals 11 residues. CDR1 DFQATT and CDR2 SNEGSKA come from the germline V gene (reference sequence). V was shortened by 6 bases and J by 13 bases, with 16 bases between the two germline ends. The authors sorted CD4+ naive, central memory, regulatory and stem cell-like memory cells via CD45RO/CCR7/CD25/CD127/CD95/CD27. The isolated RNA, all of it, was reverse transcribed, so expressed TCRB transcripts were what got sequenced. Generated by immunoSEQ multiplex PCR, the TCRdb table keeps only in-frame clones and is missing some. The sample lists a few hundred thousand clones; about a tenth were seen once. This clone appeared a few times. Its antigen is unidentified.

The chain employs TRBV20-1 and TRBJ1-5, with D maybe TRBD1 (5 bases). Sample: naive CD4+ T cells from blood. The origin of this receptor is a man aged 30-40 years with type 1 diabetes. DNA for the CDR3: TGCAGTGCAGACAGTGACAGCGCTCAGCATTTT. The encoded protein is CSADSDSAQHF.